This passage covers 9 T cell receptor beta chains from one sample sequenced in a study of blood T cell repertoires in COVID-19. TCRdb keeps only in-frame clones here, not all; method: immunoSEQ multiplex PCR. The sample gives over 300,000 clones, around 90% of which show up once; 5% to 8.5% is in the top ten. The sequenced material came from peripheral blood. The origin of the receptors is a man between 18 and 35 years old with active or convalescent COVID-19.

The chain uses TRBV7-9 and TRBJ2-7; D may be TRBD2 (5 bases). Germline CDR1 is SEHNR and CDR2 is FQNEAQ (reference sequence). V shed 4 bases and J shed 4 bases, with 11 bases lying between them. This CDR3 spans 13 amino acids. This chain's CDR3 is CASSSTRGYEQYF. For the CDR3, the DNA is TGTGCCAGCAGCTCCACCCGGGGTTACGAGCAGTACTTC.

This chain connects TRBV10-3 to TRBJ2-7; 9 nucleotides match TRBD1. Germline assignment: CDR1 ENHRY and CDR2 SYGVKD. The CDR3 loop spans 14 amino acids. V shed 6 bases, J shed 5 bases, and the junction held 8 bases outside the gene matches. CDR3 in amino acids: CAISPGDRVHEQYF. The CDR3 DNA is TGTGCCATCAGCCCGGGGGACAGGGTACACGAGCAGTACTTC.

The chain uses TRBV14 and TRBJ2-5; tentatively, D is TRBD1 (6 bases). In germline, CDR1 is SGHDN, CDR2 FVKESK. V dropped 3 bases and J dropped 4 bases, with 15 bases sitting between them. This CDR3 spans 15 amino acids. CDR3 nucleotide sequence: TGTGCCAGCAGCCAGTATCCAGGGGCTGGAGAGACCCAGTACTTC. Protein sequence: CASSQYPGAGETQYF.

The rearrangement links TRBV7-2 to TRBJ2-7; 11 bases are a match to TRBD2. The germline CDR1 and CDR2 sequences are SGHTA and FQGNSA. V shed 3 bases, J shed 2 bases, and the junction held 0 bases outside the gene matches. The CDR3 extends over 14 amino acids. CDR3 residues: CASSFSGRAYEQYF. The CDR3 nucleotides read TGTGCCAGCAGCTTTAGCGGGAGGGCCTACGAGCAGTACTTC.

The J gene is TRBJ2-3, the V gene TRBV3-1 (or the pseudogene TRBV3-2); 7 bases fit TRBD2. With 1 base clipped from V and 6 bases from J, the junction kept 13 bases outside the gene matches. The CDR3 runs 17 residues. From germline, CDR1 is LGHDT and CDR2 YNNKEL (reference sequence). In DNA, the CDR3 is TGTGCCAGCAGCCAAGTCCTGAGGGAGGGGATAATCGATACGCAGTATTTT. Translation: CASSQVLREGIIDTQYF.

V gene TRBV19 combines with J gene TRBJ2-5, with 7 bases identical to TRBD2. The CDR3 covers 15 residues. Losses at the gene ends were 7 bases for V and 5 bases for J; bases not matched to a gene: 13. Germline V gene lookup returns CDR1 LNHDA and CDR2 SQIVND (reference sequence). CDR3 nucleotide sequence: TGTGCCAGTACCCTGGGAGCAGGGAGGGTGGAGACCCAGTACTTC. This gives the protein CASTLGAGRVETQYF.

The chain carries TRBV7-2 and TRBJ2-2; 9 bases agree with TRBD1. V lost 6 bases and J lost 4; bases outside the gene matches: 9. The CDR3 runs 16 residues. Germline-derived CDR1 and CDR2 are SGHTA and FQGNSA. In nucleotides, the CDR3 is TGTGCCAGCAGAAGGGACAGGGACGGTGGCACCGGGGAGCTGTTTTTT. This gives the protein CASRRDRDGGTGELFF.

The chain couples TRBV27 to TRBJ1-5, with D possibly being TRBD1 (5 bases). Germline CDR1 MNHEY, CDR2 SMNVEV (reference sequence). Trimming took off 4 bases at V and 7 bases at J, with 14 bases between the two ends. The CDR3 is 14 amino acids. CDR3 DNA sequence: TGTGCCAGCAGTTCGGGACCTGGAGGGCAGCCCCAGCATTTT. Translating it yields CASSSGPGGQPQHF.

The genes are TRBV27 and TRBJ2-1; 8 nucleotides agree with TRBD2. Trimming took 4 bases from V and 2 from J; bases not matched to a gene: 1. The CDR3 spans 14 residues. Germline CDR1 and CDR2: MNHEY and SMNVEV (reference sequence). CDR3 residues: CASSWTSPYNEQFF. For the CDR3, the DNA is TGTGCCAGCAGTTGGACTAGCCCCTACAATGAGCAGTTCTTC.